The 10 T cell receptor beta chains reported below all come from one sample, sequenced in a study of T cells in Graves' hyperthyroidism and ophthalmopathy. RNA transcripts provided the source from which TCR beta CDR3 regions were amplified. With the HTBI primer set, the TCR CDR3 went through a first round of RT-PCR. TCRdb reprocessed the multiplex PCR reads via MiXCR and lists one record per CDR3 protein. The table lists about 410,000 distinct CDR3 sequences, approximately 14% of them singletons. The sample comprised blood. The receptors were sampled from a woman aged 30 to 39 with Graves' ophthalmopathy.

Ten or more counts support this clonotype. V and J are TRBV6-1 and TRBJ1-2; D perhaps matches TRBD1 (6 bases). V was pared by 10 bases and J by 3 bases, with 21 bases between. CDR1 and CDR2 (germline): MNHNS, SASEGT. This CDR3 is 15 amino acids long. The CDR3, as DNA: TGTGCCACTCGACCCCGTGAGGGGGGGCACTATGGCTACACCTTC. It encodes CATRPREGGHYGYTF.

Of note for this clonotype: A clone one base away is much larger, so this may be a read error. Given the absence of the conserved phenylalanine or tryptophan at the CDR3 end, a read error is likely. This chain uses TRBV4-1 with TRBJ1-1; D unclear. Germline V gives CDR1 MGHRA, CDR2 YSYEKL. With 8 bases removed from V and 5 bases from J, the gap between germline ends came to 12 bases. The CDR3 spans 12 residues. The CDR3 DNA is TGCGCCAGCTTTGGGGAGGGAACTGAAGCTTTCTCT. Translating it yields CASFGEGTEAFS.

This clonotype occurred once. This may be a read error, as it is one base from a much larger clone. The CDR3: CASSELGAANTIYF. CDR3 coding DNA: TGTGCCAGCAGTGAACTGGGCGCTGCAAACACCATATATTTT. This sequence joins TRBV6-1 and TRBJ1-3; D unclear. Between the trimmed V and J ends, which lost 2 bases and 6 bases, there was a span of 11 bases. This CDR3 region has 14 residues. Germline lookup yields CDR1 MNHNS and CDR2 SASEGT.

Many counts were recorded for this clonotype. The rearrangement joins TRBV11-3 to TRBJ2-1; D not certain. The CDR3 is 12 residues long. Trimming took 0 bases from V and 8 from J, leaving 5 bases between them. Germline V CDR1 and CDR2: SGHNT, YENEEA. CDR3 DNA: TGTGCCAGCAGCTTAGAATCCCATGAGCAGTTCTTC. It encodes CASSLESHEQFF.

This clonotype was recorded many times. V is TRBV18 and J is TRBJ2-7; TRBD1 matches 7 bases. There are 13 residues in the CDR3. Unmatched junction bases numbered 3, after V lost 2 bases and J lost 5 bases. The germline V gene encodes CDR1 KGHSH and CDR2 LQKENI. CDR3 in amino acids: CASSPGQVDEQYF. The CDR3 nucleotides are TGTGCCAGCTCACCAGGACAGGTCGACGAGCAGTACTTC.

This clonotype occurred a few times. The chain links TRBV6-1 to TRBJ1-6; 7 nucleotides match TRBD1. The germline gives CDR1 MNHNS, CDR2 SASEGT. The V and J ends lost 5 bases and 7 bases, in that order; junction bases with no gene match: 29. The CDR3 totals 22 residues. The CDR3: CASSLLPGEGAYGHRGNSPLHF. CDR3 bases: TGTGCCAGCAGTTTACTCCCAGGGGAGGGTGCCTATGGGCACAGGGGAAATTCACCCCTCCACTTT.

The J gene is TRBJ1-3, the V gene TRBV24-1; possible D gene TRBD1, 6 bases. The V gene lost 9 bases and the J gene lost 4 bases, with 9 bases spanning the gap. CDR3 size: 12 residues. Per the germline V gene, CDR1 is KGHDR and CDR2 is SFDVKD. This CDR3 is CATHRDGNTIYF. In DNA form, the CDR3 reads TGTGCCACCCACAGGGACGGAAACACCATATATTTT.

This clonotype was seen repeatedly, ten times or more. The chain carries TRBV18 and TRBJ2-3, with 11 positions matching TRBD2. The germline V gene has CDR1 KGHSH and CDR2 LQKENI. Germline trimming cut 4 bases from V and 1 base from J; bases unmatched to any gene: 7. The CDR3 sequence is 17 residues long. The CDR3 spells CASSRTKLAGGTDTQYF. In nucleotides, the CDR3 is TGTGCCAGCTCACGGACAAAACTAGCGGGGGGCACAGATACGCAGTATTTT.

The chain has TRBV9 and TRBJ1-1; TRBD1 is a possible D gene (5 bases). Trimming took 3 bases from V and 8 from J, leaving 23 bases between them. Per the germline V gene, CDR1 is SGDLS and CDR2 is YYNGEE. The CDR3 runs to 16 residues. CDR3 loop: CASSDISGRTSDEAFF. In nucleotides, the CDR3 is TGTGCCAGCAGCGATATTTCGGGACGAACTTCCGACGAAGCTTTCTTT.

This clonotype has only a few counts. The V and J genes are TRBV4-1 and TRBJ2-1; D could derive from TRBD1 or TRBD2 (6 bases each). Germline assignment: CDR1 MGHRA and CDR2 YSYEKL. The CDR3 is 20 amino acids. Trimming cost V 0 bases and J 9 bases, with 30 bases left between them. The CDR3 is CASSQDGGRRVHRGRVEQFF. CDR3 sequence (DNA): TGCGCCAGCAGCCAAGATGGGGGACGCAGGGTTCACCGGGGGCGGGTTGAGCAGTTCTTC.